Given below is one T cell receptor (beta chain) in context. The antigen remains unidentified. Some clones are missing from TCRdb's copy, which holds only in-frame ones; the method was immunoSEQ multiplex PCR. The sample has roughly 86,000 clones, around four fifths seen once. The CDR3 sequence is 13 residues long. V was trimmed by 0 bases and J by 8 bases, leaving 9 bases between them. Looked up from germline, CDR1 is MGHRA and CDR2 is YSYEKL. The data were taken from a study of T cells in localized non-small cell lung cancer. Study conclusions and caveats: Only one tumor region went through sequencing, so heterogeneity may still be there. Patients showing higher blood T cell density tended to see longer overall survival. In adjacent lung, a median around 55 of the top 100 tumor clones were found.

The chain is built from TRBV4-1 and TRBJ2-3; D not resolved. This specimen consisted of peripheral blood, obtained before any cancer treatment. This receptor was obtained from a man aged 40-75 years with stage I lung adenocarcinoma. CDR3 residues: CASSQDFRSTQYF. CDR3 sequence (DNA): TGCGCCAGCAGCCAAGATTTCAGGAGTACGCAGTATTTT.